The T cell receptor (beta chain) under discussion was sequenced for a study of T cells in women clearing cervical HPV infection. Data came from immunoSEQ multiplex PCR; TCRdb stores just in-frame clones and leaves some out. In all, the sample yields 30,000 to 45,000 clones. The clonotype comes from a woman aged 18 to 69 with a cervical HPV16 infection that either progressed to CIN3+ or cleared (not recorded which). Material for sequencing was blood buffy coat.

CDR3 protein: CSAPPSGVYNEQFF. The CDR3 DNA, read in part, is TGCAGTGCTCCCCCCAGCGGGGTGTACAATGAG. The chain carries TRBV20-1 and TRBJ2-1; 7 nucleotides align to TRBD2. Sequencing ends 3 residues short of the CDR3 end; the germline J gene provides the rest. V lost 5 bases and J lost 4; bases outside the gene matches: 8. The germline V gene encodes CDR1 DFQATT and CDR2 SNEGSKA (reference sequence). This CDR3 spans 14 amino acids.